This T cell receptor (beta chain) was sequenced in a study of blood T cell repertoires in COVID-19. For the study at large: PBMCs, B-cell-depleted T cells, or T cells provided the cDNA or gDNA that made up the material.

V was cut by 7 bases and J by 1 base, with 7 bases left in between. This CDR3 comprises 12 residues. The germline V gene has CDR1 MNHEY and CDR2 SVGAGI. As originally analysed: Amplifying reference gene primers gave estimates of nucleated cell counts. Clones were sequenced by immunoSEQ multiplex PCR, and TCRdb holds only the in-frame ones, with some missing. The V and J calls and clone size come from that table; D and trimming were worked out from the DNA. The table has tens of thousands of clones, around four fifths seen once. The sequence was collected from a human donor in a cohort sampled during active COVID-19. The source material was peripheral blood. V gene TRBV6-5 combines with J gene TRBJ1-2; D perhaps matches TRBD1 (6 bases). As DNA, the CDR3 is TGTGCCAGCAAGGGGGATAACTATGGCTACACCTTC. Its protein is CASKGDNYGYTF.